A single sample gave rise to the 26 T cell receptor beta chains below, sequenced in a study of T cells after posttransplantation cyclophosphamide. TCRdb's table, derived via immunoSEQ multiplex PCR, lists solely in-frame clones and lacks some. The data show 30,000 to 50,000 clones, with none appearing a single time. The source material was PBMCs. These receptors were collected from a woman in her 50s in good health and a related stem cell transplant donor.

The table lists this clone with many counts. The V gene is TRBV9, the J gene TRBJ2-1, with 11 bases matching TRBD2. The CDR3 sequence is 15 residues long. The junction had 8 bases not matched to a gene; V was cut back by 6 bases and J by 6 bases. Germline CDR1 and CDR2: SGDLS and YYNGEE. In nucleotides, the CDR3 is TGTGCCAGCACCCTAGCGGGGGGACTGTCCAATGAGCAGTTCTTC. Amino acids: CASTLAGGLSNEQFF.

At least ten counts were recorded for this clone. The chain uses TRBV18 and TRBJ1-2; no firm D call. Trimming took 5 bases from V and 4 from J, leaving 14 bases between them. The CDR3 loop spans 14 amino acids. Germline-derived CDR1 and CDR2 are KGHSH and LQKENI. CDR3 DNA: TGTGCCAGCTCAACGGCAGGTGAATCCTATGGCTACACCTTC. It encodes CASSTAGESYGYTF.

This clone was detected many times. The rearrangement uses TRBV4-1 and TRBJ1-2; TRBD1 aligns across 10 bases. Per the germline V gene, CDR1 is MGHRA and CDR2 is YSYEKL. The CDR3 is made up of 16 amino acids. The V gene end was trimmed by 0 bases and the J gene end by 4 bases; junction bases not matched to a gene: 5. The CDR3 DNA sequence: TGCGCCAGCAGCCAAGATGACAGGGGGCGGCTCTATGGCTACACCTTC. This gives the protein CASSQDDRGRLYGYTF.

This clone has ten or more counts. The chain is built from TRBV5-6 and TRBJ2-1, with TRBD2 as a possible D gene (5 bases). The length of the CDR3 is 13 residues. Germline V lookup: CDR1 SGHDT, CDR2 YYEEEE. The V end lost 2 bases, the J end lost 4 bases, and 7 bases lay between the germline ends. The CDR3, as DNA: TGTGCCAGCAGCTTCCGGAGGTACAATGAGCAGTTCTTC. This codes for CASSFRRYNEQFF. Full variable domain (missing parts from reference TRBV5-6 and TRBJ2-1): DAGVTQSPTHLIKTRGQQVTLRCSPKSGHDTVSWYQQALGQGPQFIFQYYEEEERQRGNFPDRFSGHQFPNYSSELNVNALLLGDSALYLCASSFRRYNEQFFGPGTRLTVL.

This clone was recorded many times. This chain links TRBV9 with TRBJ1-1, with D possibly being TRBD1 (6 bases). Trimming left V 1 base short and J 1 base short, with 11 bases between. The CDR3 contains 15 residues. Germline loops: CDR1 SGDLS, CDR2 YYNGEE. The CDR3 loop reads CASSVMGGANTEAFF. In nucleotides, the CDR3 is TGTGCCAGCAGCGTAATGGGGGGGGCGAACACTGAAGCTTTCTTT.

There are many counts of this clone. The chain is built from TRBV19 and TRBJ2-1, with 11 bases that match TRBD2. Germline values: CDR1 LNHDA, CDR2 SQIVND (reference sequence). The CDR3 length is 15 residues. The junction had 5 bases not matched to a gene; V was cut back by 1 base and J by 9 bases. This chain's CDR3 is CASSIVAGGHGEQFF. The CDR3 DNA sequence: TGTGCCAGTAGTATAGTAGCGGGGGGGCATGGTGAGCAGTTCTTC.

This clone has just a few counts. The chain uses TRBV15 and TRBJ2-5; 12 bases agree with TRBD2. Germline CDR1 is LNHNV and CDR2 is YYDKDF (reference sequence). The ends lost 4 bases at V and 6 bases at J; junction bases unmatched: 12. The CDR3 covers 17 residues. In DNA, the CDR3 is TGTGCCACCAGCACCCGGACGCTAGCGGGGGGGAAGAAGACCCAGTACTTC. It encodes CATSTRTLAGGKKTQYF.

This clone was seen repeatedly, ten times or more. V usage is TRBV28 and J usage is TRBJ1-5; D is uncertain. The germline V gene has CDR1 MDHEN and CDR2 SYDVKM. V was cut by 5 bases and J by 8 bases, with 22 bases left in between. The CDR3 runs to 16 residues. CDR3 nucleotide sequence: TGTGCCAGCAGTGTCATAGACCCGGGAGGGTTTAAGCCCCAGCATTTT. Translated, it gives CASSVIDPGGFKPQHF. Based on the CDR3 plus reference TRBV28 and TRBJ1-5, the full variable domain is DVKVTQSSRYLVKRTGEKVFLECVQDMDHENMFWYRQDPGLGLRLIYFSYDVKMKEKGDIPEGYSVSREKKERFSLILESASTNQTSMYLCASSVIDPGGFKPQHFGDGTRLSIL.

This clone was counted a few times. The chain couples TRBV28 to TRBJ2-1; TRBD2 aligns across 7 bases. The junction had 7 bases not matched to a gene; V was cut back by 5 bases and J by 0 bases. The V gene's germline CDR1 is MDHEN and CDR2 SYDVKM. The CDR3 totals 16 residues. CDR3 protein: CASSPSLAVSYNEQFF. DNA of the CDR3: TGTGCCAGCAGTCCGTCGCTAGCGGTCTCCTACAATGAGCAGTTCTTC.

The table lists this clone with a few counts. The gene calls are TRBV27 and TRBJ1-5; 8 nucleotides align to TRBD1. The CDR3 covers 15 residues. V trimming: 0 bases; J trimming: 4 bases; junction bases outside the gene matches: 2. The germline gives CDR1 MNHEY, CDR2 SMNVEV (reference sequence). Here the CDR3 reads CASSLSGTGNQPQHF. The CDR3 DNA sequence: TGTGCCAGCAGTTTATCGGGGACAGGTAATCAGCCCCAGCATTTT.

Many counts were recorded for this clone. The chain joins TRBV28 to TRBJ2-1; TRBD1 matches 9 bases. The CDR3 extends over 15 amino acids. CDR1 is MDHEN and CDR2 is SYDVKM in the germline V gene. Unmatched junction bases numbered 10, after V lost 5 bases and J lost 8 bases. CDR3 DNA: TGTGCCAGCAGTCACGGACAGGGGCTTTGGGATGAGCAGTTCTTC. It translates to CASSHGQGLWDEQFF.

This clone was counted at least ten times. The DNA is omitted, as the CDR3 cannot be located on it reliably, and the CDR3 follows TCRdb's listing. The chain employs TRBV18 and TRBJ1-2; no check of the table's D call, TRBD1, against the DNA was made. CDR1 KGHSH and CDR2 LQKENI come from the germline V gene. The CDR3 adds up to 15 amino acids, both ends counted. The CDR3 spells CASSPGTEDFRGYTF.

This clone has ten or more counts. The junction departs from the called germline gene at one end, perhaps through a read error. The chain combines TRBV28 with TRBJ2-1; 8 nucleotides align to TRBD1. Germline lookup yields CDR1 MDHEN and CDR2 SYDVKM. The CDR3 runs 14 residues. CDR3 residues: CASSLLHNQGALLF. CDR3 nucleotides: TGTGCCAGCAGTCTCCTCCATAATCAGGGGGCGCTTCTCTTC. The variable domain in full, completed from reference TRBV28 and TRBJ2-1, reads DVKVTQSSRYLVKRTGEKVFLECVQDMDHENMFWYRQDPGLGLRLIYFSYDVKMKEKGDIPEGYSVSREKKERFSLILESASTNQTSMYLCASSLLHNQGALLFGPGTRLTVL.

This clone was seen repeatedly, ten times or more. CDR3 DNA sequence: TGTGCCAGTAGCACCAGACAGGGGAGAGTCATGGACTATGGCTACACCTTC. Translation gives CASSTRQGRVMDYGYTF. The genes are TRBV19 and TRBJ1-2; TRBD1 matches at 8 bases. V shed 6 bases, J shed 3 bases, and the junction held 15 bases outside the gene matches. CDR3 length equals 17 residues. Germline values: CDR1 LNHDA, CDR2 SQIVND (reference sequence). The full variable domain, rest sourced from reference TRBV19 and TRBJ1-2, is DGGITQSPKYLFRKEGQNVTLSCEQNLNHDAMYWYRQDPGQGLRLIYYSQIVNDFQKGDIAEGYSVSREKKESFPLTVTSAQKNPTAFYLCASSTRQGRVMDYGYTFGSGTRLTVV.

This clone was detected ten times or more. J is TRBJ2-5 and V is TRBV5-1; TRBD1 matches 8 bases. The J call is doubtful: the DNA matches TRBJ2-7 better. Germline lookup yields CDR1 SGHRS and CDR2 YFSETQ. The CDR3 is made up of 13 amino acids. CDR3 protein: CAIKRDRTYEQYF. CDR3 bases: TGCGCCATTAAGAGGGACAGGACCTACGAGCAGTACTTC.

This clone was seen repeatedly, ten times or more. The CDR3 coding sequence is TGCGCCAGCAGCCCGACAGGGAACTATGGCTACACCTTC. Encoded protein: CASSPTGNYGYTF. The chain employs TRBV5-1 and TRBJ1-2, with TRBD1 matching 7 bases. Germline values: CDR1 SGHRS, CDR2 YFSETQ. The CDR3 has 13 residues. Trimming took 4 bases from V and 2 from J; bases not matched to a gene: 2.

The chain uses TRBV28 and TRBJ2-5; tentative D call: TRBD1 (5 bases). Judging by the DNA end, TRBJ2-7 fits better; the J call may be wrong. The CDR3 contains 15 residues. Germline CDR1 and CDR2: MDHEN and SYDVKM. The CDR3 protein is CASSRTGRPPYEQYF. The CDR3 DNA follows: TGTGCCAGCAGTCGCACAGGTAGGCCACCATACGAGCAGTACTTC.

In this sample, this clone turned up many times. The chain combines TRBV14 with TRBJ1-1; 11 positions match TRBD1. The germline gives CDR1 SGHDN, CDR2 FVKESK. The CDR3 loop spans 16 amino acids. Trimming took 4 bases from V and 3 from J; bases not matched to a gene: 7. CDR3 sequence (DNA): TGTGCCAGCAGCCCCCTAGAGGGACAGGGGGACACTGAAGCTTTCTTT. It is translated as CASSPLEGQGDTEAFF.

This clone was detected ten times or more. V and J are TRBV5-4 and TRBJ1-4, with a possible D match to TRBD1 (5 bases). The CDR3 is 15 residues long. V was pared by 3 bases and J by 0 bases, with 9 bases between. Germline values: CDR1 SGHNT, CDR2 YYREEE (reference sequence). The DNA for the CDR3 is TGTGCCAGCAGCTCAGGGCCCGCAACTAATGAAAAACTGTTTTTT. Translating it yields CASSSGPATNEKLFF.

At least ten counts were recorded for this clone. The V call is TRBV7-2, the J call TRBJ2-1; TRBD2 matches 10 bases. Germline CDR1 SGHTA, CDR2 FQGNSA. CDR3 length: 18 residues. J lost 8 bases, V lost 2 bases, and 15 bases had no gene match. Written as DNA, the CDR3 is TGTGCCAGCAGCTTATTCAGGCTAAGCGGGGGGGCCAAAGATGAGCAGTTCTTC. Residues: CASSLFRLSGGAKDEQFF. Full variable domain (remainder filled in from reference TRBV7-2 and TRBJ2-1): GAGVSQSPSNKVTEKGKDVELRCDPISGHTALYWYRQSLGQGLEFLIYFQGNSAPDKSGLPSDRFSAERTGGSVSTLTIQRTQQEDSAVYLCASSLFRLSGGAKDEQFFGPGTRLTVL.

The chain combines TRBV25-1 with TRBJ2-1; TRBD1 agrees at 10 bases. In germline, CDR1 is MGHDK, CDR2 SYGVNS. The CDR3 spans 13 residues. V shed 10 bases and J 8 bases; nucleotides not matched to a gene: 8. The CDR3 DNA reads TGTGCCACCAGACAGGGGGCGCTTTATGAGCAGTTCTTC. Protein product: CATRQGALYEQFF. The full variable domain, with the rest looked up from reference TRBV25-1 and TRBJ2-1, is EADIYQTPRYLVIGTGKKITLECSQTMGHDKMYWYQQDPGMELHLIHYSYGVNSTEKGDLSSESTVSRIRTEHFPLTLESARPSHTSQYLCATRQGALYEQFFGPGTRLTVL.

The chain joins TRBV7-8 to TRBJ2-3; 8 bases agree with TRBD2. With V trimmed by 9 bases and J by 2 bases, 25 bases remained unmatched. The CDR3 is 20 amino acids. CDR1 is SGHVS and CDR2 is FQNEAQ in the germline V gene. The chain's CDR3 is CARSPVSGGRHHRYTDTQYF. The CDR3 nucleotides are TGTGCCAGGAGCCCAGTGTCGGGGGGGAGACACCATAGATACACAGATACGCAGTATTTT.

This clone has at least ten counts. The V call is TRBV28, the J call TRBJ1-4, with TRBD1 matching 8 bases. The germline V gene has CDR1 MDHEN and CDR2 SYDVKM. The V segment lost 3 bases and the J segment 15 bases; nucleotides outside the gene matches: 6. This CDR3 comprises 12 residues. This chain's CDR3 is CASSFRTGRVFF. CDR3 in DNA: TGTGCCAGCAGTTTCCGGACAGGGAGGGTGTTTTTT.

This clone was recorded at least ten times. CDR3 sequence reads: CASSLGHTTYEQYF. DNA for the CDR3: TGTGCCAGCAGCTTAGGGCACACCACCTACGAGCAGTACTTC. The V and J genes are TRBV7-2 and TRBJ2-7; no definite D call. Trimming pared 1 base from V and 2 bases from J, leaving 9 bases between. This CDR3 spans 14 amino acids. CDR1 and CDR2 from the germline V gene are SGHTA and FQGNSA.

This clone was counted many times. CDR3 coding DNA: TGTGCCAGCAGTTTATTTAGAGGGAACACTGAAGCTTTCTTT. This gives the protein CASSLFRGNTEAFF. The chain employs TRBV28 and TRBJ1-1, with D unclear. From germline, CDR1 is MDHEN and CDR2 SYDVKM. The CDR3 has 14 residues. V gave up 1 base and J gave up 1 base, with 7 bases separating them. Based on the CDR3 plus reference TRBV28 and TRBJ1-1, the full variable domain is DVKVTQSSRYLVKRTGEKVFLECVQDMDHENMFWYRQDPGLGLRLIYFSYDVKMKEKGDIPEGYSVSREKKERFSLILESASTNQTSMYLCASSLFRGNTEAFFGQGTRLTVV.

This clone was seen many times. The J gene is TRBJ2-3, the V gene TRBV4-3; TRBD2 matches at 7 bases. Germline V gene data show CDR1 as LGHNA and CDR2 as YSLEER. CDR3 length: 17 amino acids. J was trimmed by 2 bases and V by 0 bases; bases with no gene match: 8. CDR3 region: CASSQDLWRGYTDTQYF. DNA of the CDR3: TGCGCCAGCAGCCAAGATCTCTGGCGGGGGTACACAGATACGCAGTATTTT.